These 2 T cell receptor beta chains originate from one sample sequenced in a study of blood T cell repertoires in COVID-19. Clones were read by immunoSEQ multiplex PCR, and TCRdb kept only the in-frame ones, dropping some. The repertoire holds 100,000 to 120,000 clones, with about 70% as singletons. The sample consisted of peripheral blood. These receptors all stem from a woman aged 55-69 years with acute or convalescent COVID-19.

The genes are TRBV9 and TRBJ2-1; 9 bases agree with TRBD2. The CDR3 length is 17 residues. With 2 bases clipped from V and 6 bases from J, the junction kept 12 bases outside the gene matches. Germline V lookup: CDR1 SGDLS, CDR2 YYNGEE. The CDR3 sequence: CASSVVGTSPKGNEQFF. The CDR3 nucleotides read TGTGCCAGCAGCGTGGTCGGGACTAGCCCCAAGGGCAATGAGCAGTTCTTC.

CDR3 sequence: CASSWGRTNTEAFF. The DNA of the CDR3 is TGTGCCAGCAGTTGGGGCCGGACGAACACTGAAGCTTTCTTT. The chain has TRBV6-5 and TRBJ1-1; D may be TRBD1 (5 bases). V gave up 4 bases and J gave up 1 base, with 10 bases separating them. Germline V gives CDR1 MNHEY, CDR2 SVGAGI. The CDR3 totals 14 residues.